These T cell receptor beta chains were read from a single sample in a study of low-dose radiotherapy and immunotherapy resistance in tumors. TCRdb re-called the reads through MiXCR, storing one row per CDR3 protein. The sample has about 58,000 distinct CDR3 sequences, roughly 23% seen once. The sample in question was PBMCs, obtained after low-dose radiotherapy plus immunotherapy. The source is a male donor with prostate cancer. Each CDR3 is given with its conserved first and last residue. The D gene is left open where the match is weak. Clone size appears in some rows only: once, few, many, or a class for an expanded clone.

J gene	clone size	CDR3 length	D gene	V gene	CDR3 protein	CDR3 DNA
TRBJ2-7	NA	15	TRBD2	TRBV28	CASSSGTSMSYEQYF	TGTGCCAGCAGTTCGGGGACTAGTATGTCCTACGAGCAGTACTTC
TRBJ2-4	once	14	NA	TRBV5-1	CASSLEAAKNIQYF	TGCGCCAGCAGCTTGGAAGCGGCCAAAAACATTCAGTACTTC
TRBJ2-6	few	16	NA	TRBV9	CASSARLSSGANVLTF	TGTGCCAGCAGCGCGAGACTCAGCTCTGGGGCCAACGTCCTGACTTTC
TRBJ2-5	once	11	NA	TRBV20-1	CSARRGETQYF	TGCAGTGCTAGGAGGGGTGAGACCCAGTACTTC
TRBJ1-1	many	15	TRBD1	TRBV7-3	CASSQRDRRNTEAFF	TGTGCCAGCAGCCAAAGGGACAGGAGGAACACTGAAGCTTTCTTT
TRBJ2-1	NA	17	TRBD2	TRBV9	CASSSTYSGVSYNEQFF	TGTGCCAGCAGCTCCACCTATAGCGGGGTCTCCTACAATGAGCAGTTCTTC
TRBJ1-1	many	14	NA	TRBV3-1	CASSLLSGSTEAFF	TGTGCCAGCAGCCTGCTTTCAGGGTCTACTGAAGCTTTCTTT
TRBJ2-7	once	13	NA	TRBV18	CASTGRVVDEQYF	TGTGCCAGTACCGGGCGAGTTGTTGACGAGCAGTACTTC
TRBJ2-2	many	14	TRBD1	TRBV27	CASSWTGVTGELFF	TGTGCCAGCAGCTGGACAGGGGTCACCGGGGAGCTGTTTTTT
TRBJ2-5	many	15	TRBD2	TRBV12-3/TRBV12-4	CASSMSGGAVQTQYF	TGTGCCAGCAGTATGAGCGGGGGGGCCGTACAGACCCAGTACTTC
TRBJ2-7	NA	12	NA	TRBV26	CATRQGIYEQYF	TGTGCCACCCGACAGGGGATCTACGAGCAGTACTTC
TRBJ2-5	many	14	TRBD2	TRBV10-3	CAISRTSGQETQYF	TGTGCCATCAGTCGGACTAGCGGGCAAGAGACCCAGTACTTC
TRBJ2-7	many	15	NA	TRBV6-2/TRBV6-3	CASSVGNRDVLVQYF	TGTGCCAGCAGTGTGGGTAACCGGGACGTCCTCGTACAGTACTTC
TRBJ2-7	few	11	NA	TRBV6-2/TRBV6-3	CASSYSGKQYF	TGTGCCAGCAGTTATTCTGGGAAGCAGTACTTC
TRBJ2-7	many	17	TRBD2	TRBV28	CASSFPTRTSGSYEQYF	TGTGCCAGCAGTTTCCCAACTCGGACTAGCGGATCCTACGAGCAGTACTTC
TRBJ2-2	NA	15	NA	TRBV6-2/TRBV6-3	CASSKDSVDTGELFF	TGTGCCAGCAGCAAAGACTCAGTGGACACCGGGGAGCTGTTTTTT
TRBJ1-1	NA	16	NA	TRBV6-2/TRBV6-3	CASTLETGRMNTEAFF	TGTGCCAGCACCCTAGAGACAGGAAGGATGAACACTGAAGCTTTCTTT
TRBJ2-2	many	17	NA	TRBV24-1	CATSAPGISLNTGELFF	TGTGCCACCAGTGCCCCGGGGATCAGCCTGAACACCGGGGAGCTGTTTTTT
TRBJ2-7	many	13	NA	TRBV18	CASSKTGAYEQYF	TGTGCCAGCTCGAAAACCGGAGCCTACGAGCAGTACTTC
TRBJ2-6	many	18	NA	TRBV10-3	CAISETDGLSSGANVLTF	TGTGCCATCAGTGAAACCGATGGCCTAAGCTCTGGGGCCAACGTCCTGACTTTC
TRBJ1-5	many	13	NA	TRBV25-1	CASSFDGNQPQHF	TGTGCCAGCAGTTTTGACGGCAATCAGCCCCAGCATTTT
TRBJ1-5	NA	15	NA	TRBV19	CASSMHTPGDQPQHF	TGTGCCAGTAGTATGCATACACCTGGGGATCAGCCCCAGCATTTT
TRBJ2-5	many	12	NA	TRBV29-1	CSVEGSSETQYF	TGCAGCGTTGAAGGTAGCTCGGAGACCCAGTACTTC
TRBJ2-3	medium-sized	17	TRBD1	TRBV4-3	CASSQEDRVVATDTQYF	TGCGCCAGCAGCCAAGAGGACAGGGTTGTTGCCACAGATACGCAGTATTTT
TRBJ2-1	many	15	NA	TRBV7-8	CASNTGRGGRNEQFF	TGTGCCAGCAACACCGGCAGGGGTGGTCGGAATGAGCAGTTCTTC
TRBJ2-7	NA	12	NA	TRBV28	CASSSRHYEQYF	TGTGCCAGCAGTTCGCGACATTACGAGCAGTACTTC
TRBJ1-2	many	15	NA	TRBV6-2/TRBV6-3	CASSYSPGGNYGYTF	TGTGCCAGCAGTTACTCCCCGGGAGGAAACTATGGCTACACCTTC
TRBJ2-7	many	16	NA	TRBV5-1	CASSPHSGTDGYEQYF	TGCGCCAGCAGTCCACACTCCGGGACGGACGGCTACGAGCAGTACTTC
TRBJ2-5	many	12	NA	TRBV14	CASSQDRQTQYF	TGTGCCAGCAGCCAAGACCGGCAGACCCAGTACTTC
TRBJ2-1	many	17	NA	TRBV28	CASSFAGFHLRGNEQFF	TGTGCCAGCAGTTTCGCTGGTTTTCATCTGCGGGGCAATGAGCAGTTCTTC
TRBJ2-3	many	16	NA	TRBV5-1	CASSSEVRLSTDTQYF	TGCGCCAGCAGCTCGGAGGTCCGACTTAGCACAGATACGCAGTATTTT
TRBJ2-7	few	15	NA	TRBV7-2	CASSPMFSKHYEQYF	TGTGCCAGCAGCCCGATGTTTAGTAAGCACTACGAGCAGTACTTC
TRBJ1-1	NA	13	TRBD1	TRBV19	CARRQGMNTEAFF	TGTGCCAGGAGACAGGGGATGAACACTGAAGCTTTCTTT
TRBJ2-7	many	14	TRBD2	TRBV29-1	CSVVPGTSGIGQYF	TGCAGCGTTGTCCCCGGGACTAGCGGGATAGGGCAGTACTTC
TRBJ2-1	many	14	TRBD1	TRBV5-1	CASSDPTGGNEQFF	TGCGCCAGCAGCGACCCGACAGGGGGGAATGAGCAGTTCTTC
TRBJ2-5	NA	18	TRBD2	TRBV5-5	CASIQEGSVAGPQETQYF	TGTGCCAGCATCCAAGAAGGGTCGGTAGCGGGACCCCAAGAGACCCAGTACTTC
TRBJ2-1	NA	15	TRBD1	TRBV6-2/TRBV6-3	CASSYRTGGENEQFF	TGTGCCAGCAGTTACCGGACAGGGGGTGAAAATGAGCAGTTCTTC
TRBJ1-1	many	15	NA	TRBV4-2	CASSQEDKPYPEAFF	TGTGCCAGCAGCCAAGAAGACAAGCCTTACCCTGAAGCTTTCTTT
TRBJ1-5	many	16	TRBD1	TRBV19	CASSIGTGLSNQPQHF	TGTGCCAGTAGTATCGGGACAGGGTTGAGCAATCAGCCCCAGCATTTT
TRBJ2-3	few	14	NA	TRBV6-2/TRBV6-3	CASSYVAGTDTQYF	TGTGCCAGCAGTTACGTGGCGGGCACAGATACGCAGTATTTT
TRBJ1-5	medium-sized	14	NA	TRBV6-2/TRBV6-3	CASLGTYPTWPQHF	TGTGCCAGCCTTGGGACCTACCCAACGTGGCCCCAGCATTTT
TRBJ2-5	many	15	TRBD1	TRBV7-3	CASSSAGTGRETQYF	TGTGCCAGCAGCTCAGCCGGGACAGGCCGGGAGACCCAGTACTTC
TRBJ2-7	many	14	NA	TRBV5-1	CASSLVRGGNEQYF	TGCGCCAGCAGCTTGGTCCGGGGTGGGAACGAGCAGTACTTC
TRBJ2-1	few	15	TRBD1	TRBV18	CASSPGQGGINEQFF	TGTGCCAGCTCACCTGGACAGGGAGGTATAAATGAGCAGTTCTTC
TRBJ1-1	many	14	NA	TRBV5-1	CASSPGLADTEAFF	TGCGCCAGCAGCCCGGGACTTGCCGACACTGAAGCTTTCTTT
TRBJ2-7	many	14	NA	TRBV3-1	CASSQSDTGYEQYF	TGTGCCAGCAGCCAATCGGACACCGGATACGAGCAGTACTTC
TRBJ2-6	many	17	NA	TRBV28	CASSLVRGKAGANVLTF	TGTGCCAGCAGTTTGGTTAGGGGGAAAGCTGGGGCCAACGTCCTGACTTTC